This entry concerns a single TCR beta chain. The data originate from a study of blood T cell repertoires in COVID-19. This table comes from immunoSEQ multiplex PCR, and its TCRdb copy is limited to in-frame clones, with some not included. The top ten clones hold 18% of a sample with approximately 180,000 clones, about 85% of them seen once. The V gene end was trimmed by 5 bases and the J gene end by 7 bases; junction bases not matched to a gene: 7. Germline V gene lookup returns CDR1 GTSNPN and CDR2 SVGIG (reference sequence). The CDR3 has 12 amino acids. The receptor's source is a person aged 70 to 85 with COVID-19, enrolled during active disease. The sample comprised peripheral blood. The J gene is TRBJ2-5, the V gene TRBV30, with 7 bases matching TRBD2. The CDR3 DNA reads as TGTGCCTGGGTTGACGGGGGGTGGACCCAGTACTTC. It yields the protein CAWVDGGWTQYF.